A single sample is the source of the 12 T cell receptor beta chains below, sequenced in a study of T cell responses to AZD1222 COVID-19 vaccine. Repertoires were generated with immunoSEQ multiplex PCR, while TCRdb's copy carries only in-frame clones and drops some. In the table there are about 150,000 clones, 70% to 90% of which are singletons. The source material was peripheral blood, sampled on day 0 of AZD1222 vaccination. The source of these receptors is an adult in good health.

As for this clone: Different DNA sequences within this sample yield the same CDR3. The chain recombines TRBV2 with TRBJ1-5; 7 nucleotides align to TRBD1. The CDR3 spans 14 residues. V gave up 7 bases and J gave up 2 bases; unmatched junction bases: 5. Per the germline V gene, CDR1 is SNHLY and CDR2 is FYNNEI. The CDR3 DNA sequence: TGTGCCAGCATAGGACAGGAGGGCAATCAGCCCCAGCATTTT. Its translation: CASIGQEGNQPQHF.

The chain recombines TRBV2 with TRBJ1-1; a weak D match, TRBD1 (5 bases). In germline, CDR1 is SNHLY, CDR2 FYNNEI. V dropped 2 bases and J dropped 6 bases, with 10 bases sitting between them. There are 13 residues in the CDR3. This CDR3 reads CASSEQGTAEAFF. The CDR3 DNA follows: TGTGCCAGCAGTGAACAGGGTACCGCTGAAGCTTTCTTT.

CDR3 nucleotide sequence: TGTGACCGGGGGTGTGCTTACGAGCAGTACTTC. It specifies CDRGCAYEQYF. V is TRBV19 and J is TRBJ2-7; maybe TRBD2 (6 bases). Germline CDR1 and CDR2: LNHDA and SQIVND (reference sequence). This CDR3 region has 11 residues.

The chain links TRBV27 to TRBJ2-7; 8 bases are shared with TRBD2. The junction had 9 bases not matched to a gene; V was cut back by 5 bases and J by 0 bases. This CDR3 spans 16 amino acids. CDR1 and CDR2 (germline): MNHEY, SMNVEV (reference sequence). The CDR3 DNA follows: TGTGCCAGCAGTCCAAACCTAGCGGGCCGCTCCTACGAGCAGTACTTC. Its protein is CASSPNLAGRSYEQYF.

In DNA, the CDR3 is TGTGCCTGGAGGGGACAGGGTGCCACTTTTTTCACCTTC. Its translation: CAWRGQGATFFTF. This rearrangement joins TRBV30 to TRBJ1-2; 9 bases fit TRBD1. The junction had 12 bases not matched to a gene; V was cut back by 3 bases and J by 13 bases. The germline V gene has CDR1 GTSNPN and CDR2 SVGIG (reference sequence). The CDR3 has 13 residues.

The chain employs TRBV3-1 (or the pseudogene TRBV3-2) and TRBJ2-1; 13 nucleotides agree with TRBD2. The CDR3 is 15 amino acids. Germline trimming cut 5 bases from V and 9 bases from J; bases unmatched to any gene: 7. Germline V lookup: CDR1 LGHDT, CDR2 YNNKEL (reference sequence). The CDR3 protein is CASSVTSGGASEQFF. CDR3 in DNA: TGTGCCAGCAGCGTAACTAGCGGGGGGGCCTCTGAGCAGTTCTTC.

The chain couples TRBV5-1 to TRBJ1-4; the match to TRBD1 covers 11 bases. V dropped 2 bases and J dropped 10; count of bases not matched to a gene: 4. The CDR3 is made up of 14 amino acids. CDR1 SGHRS and CDR2 YFSETQ come from the germline V gene. CDR3 in DNA: TGCGCCAGCAGCTTAGGACAGGGGGCAGGAAAACTGTTTTTT. Its translation is CASSLGQGAGKLFF.

V is TRBV10-3 and J is TRBJ2-7; 12 bases map to TRBD1. The CDR3 is made up of 14 amino acids. Germline CDR1 is ENHRY and CDR2 is SYGVKD. Trimming took 4 bases from V and 5 from J; bases not matched to a gene: 3. CDR3 nucleotides: TGTGCCATCAGTGGGGACAGGGGGCTCGACGAGCAGTACTTC. Amino acids: CAISGDRGLDEQYF.

V and J are TRBV6-5 and TRBJ2-5; TRBD1 might be the D (5 bases). Trimming shortened V by 9 bases and J by 1 base, and 15 bases separated the two germline ends. This CDR3 comprises 14 residues. Per the germline V gene, CDR1 is MNHEY and CDR2 is SVGAGI. Here the CDR3 DNA reads TGTGCCAGTAAGGGCGTGGGGCTCCAAGAGACCCAGTACTTC. Protein product: CASKGVGLQETQYF.

The rearrangement uses TRBV24-1 and TRBJ2-5, with 7 bases identical to TRBD2. The CDR3 consists of 15 residues. Germline assignment: CDR1 KGHDR and CDR2 SFDVKD. V lost 1 base, J lost 4 bases, and 5 bases stayed unmatched. The CDR3 bases are TGTGCCACCAGTGATTTATCCGGGGGGAGAGAGACCCAGTACTTC. Protein: CATSDLSGGRETQYF.

The V and J genes are TRBV6-5 and TRBJ1-5; D gene ambiguous. The CDR3 totals 14 residues. Germline V lookup: CDR1 MNHEY, CDR2 SVGAGI. Trimming took off 6 bases at V and 4 bases at J, with 13 bases between the two ends. The CDR3 DNA is TGTGCCAGCAGAACCTCGACGGGAAATCAGCCCCAGCATTTT. It encodes CASRTSTGNQPQHF.

The rearrangement uses TRBV3-1 (or the pseudogene TRBV3-2) and TRBJ2-1; D is perhaps TRBD1 (6 bases). CDR1 LGHDT and CDR2 YNNKEL come from the germline V gene (reference sequence). This CDR3 comprises 16 residues. The germline V and J ends were trimmed by 6 bases and 4 bases, with 19 bases remaining between them. In DNA, the CDR3 is TGTGCCAGCAGAGGGGGTGAGGGGGTGAGATACAATGAGCAGTTCTTC. Amino acids: CASRGGEGVRYNEQFF.